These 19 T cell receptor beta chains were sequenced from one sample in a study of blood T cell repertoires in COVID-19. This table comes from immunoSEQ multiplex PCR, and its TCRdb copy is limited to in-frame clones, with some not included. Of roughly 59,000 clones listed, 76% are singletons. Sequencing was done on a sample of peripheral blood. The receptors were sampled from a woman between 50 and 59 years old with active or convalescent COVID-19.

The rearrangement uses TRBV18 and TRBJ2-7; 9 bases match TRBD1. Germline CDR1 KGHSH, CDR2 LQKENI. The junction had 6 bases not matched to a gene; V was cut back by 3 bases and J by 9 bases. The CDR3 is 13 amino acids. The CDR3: CASSPGQGLVQYF. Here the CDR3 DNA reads TGTGCCAGCTCACCTGGACAGGGGTTGGTGCAGTACTTC.

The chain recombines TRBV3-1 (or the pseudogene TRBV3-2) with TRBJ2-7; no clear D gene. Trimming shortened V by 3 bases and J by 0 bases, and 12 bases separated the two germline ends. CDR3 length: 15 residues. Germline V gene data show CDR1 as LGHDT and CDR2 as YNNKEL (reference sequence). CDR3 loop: CASSQTYLSSYEQYF. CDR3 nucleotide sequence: TGTGCCAGCAGCCAGACATACCTGAGCTCCTACGAGCAGTACTTC.

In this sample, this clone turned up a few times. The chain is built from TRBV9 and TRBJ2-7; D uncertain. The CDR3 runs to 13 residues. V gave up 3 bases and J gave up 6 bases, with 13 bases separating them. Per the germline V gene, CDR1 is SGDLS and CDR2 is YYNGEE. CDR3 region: CASSATTGGEQYF. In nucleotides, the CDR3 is TGTGCCAGCAGCGCCACGACTGGCGGCGAGCAGTACTTC.

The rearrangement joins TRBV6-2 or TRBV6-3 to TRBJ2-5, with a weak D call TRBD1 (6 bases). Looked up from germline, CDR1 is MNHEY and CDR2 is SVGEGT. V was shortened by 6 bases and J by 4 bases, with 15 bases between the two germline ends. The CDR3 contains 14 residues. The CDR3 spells CASSRWTALETQYF. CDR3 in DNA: TGTGCCAGCAGCCGGTGGACAGCCCTAGAGACCCAGTACTTC.

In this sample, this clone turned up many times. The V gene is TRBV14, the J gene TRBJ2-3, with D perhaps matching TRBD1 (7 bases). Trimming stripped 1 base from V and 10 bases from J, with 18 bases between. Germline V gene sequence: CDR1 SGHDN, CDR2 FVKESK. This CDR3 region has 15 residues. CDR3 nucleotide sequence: TGTGCCAGCAGCCAAGGTGCGGGACAGCGTGGCCCGCAGTATTTT. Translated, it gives CASSQGAGQRGPQYF.

The CDR3 nucleotides read TGTGCCAGCAGCTCACAGGGAAGGGGGCCGGAGACCCAGTACTTC. Residues: CASSSQGRGPETQYF. This chain links TRBV11-2 with TRBJ2-5; 7 bases fit TRBD1. This CDR3 spans 15 amino acids. CDR1 is SGHAT and CDR2 is FQNNGV in the germline V gene. The V gene end was trimmed by 4 bases and the J gene end by 5 bases; junction bases not matched to a gene: 10.

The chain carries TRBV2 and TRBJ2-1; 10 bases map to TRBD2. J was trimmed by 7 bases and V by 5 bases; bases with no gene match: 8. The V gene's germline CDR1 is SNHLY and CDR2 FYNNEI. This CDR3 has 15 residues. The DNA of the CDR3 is TGTGCCAGCAGTATTCCTAGCGGGAGTCGGAATGAGCAGTTCTTC. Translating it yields CASSIPSGSRNEQFF.

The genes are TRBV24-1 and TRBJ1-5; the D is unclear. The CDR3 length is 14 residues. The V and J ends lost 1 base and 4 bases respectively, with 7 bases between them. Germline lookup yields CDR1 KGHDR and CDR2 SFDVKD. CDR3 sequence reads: CATSDFGGNQPQHF. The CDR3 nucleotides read TGTGCCACCAGTGATTTCGGAGGAAATCAGCCCCAGCATTTT.

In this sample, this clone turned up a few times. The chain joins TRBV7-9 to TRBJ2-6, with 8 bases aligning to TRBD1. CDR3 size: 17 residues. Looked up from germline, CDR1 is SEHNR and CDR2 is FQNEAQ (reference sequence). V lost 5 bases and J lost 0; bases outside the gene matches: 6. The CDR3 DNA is TGTGCCAGCAGCCAGGGGGCGGATAACTCTGGGGCCAACGTCCTGACTTTC. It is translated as CASSQGADNSGANVLTF.

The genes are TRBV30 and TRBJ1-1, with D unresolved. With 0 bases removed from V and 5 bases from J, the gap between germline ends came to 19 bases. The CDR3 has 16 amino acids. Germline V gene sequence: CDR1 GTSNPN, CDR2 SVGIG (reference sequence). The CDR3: CAWSVSFGGFETEAFF. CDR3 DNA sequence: TGTGCCTGGAGTGTGAGCTTTGGAGGGTTTGAGACTGAAGCTTTCTTT.

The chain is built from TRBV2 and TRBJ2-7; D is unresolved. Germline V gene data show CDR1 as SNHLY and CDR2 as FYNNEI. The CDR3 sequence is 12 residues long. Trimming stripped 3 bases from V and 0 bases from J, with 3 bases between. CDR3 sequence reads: CASSDSSYEQYF. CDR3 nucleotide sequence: TGTGCCAGCAGTGACAGCTCCTACGAGCAGTACTTC.

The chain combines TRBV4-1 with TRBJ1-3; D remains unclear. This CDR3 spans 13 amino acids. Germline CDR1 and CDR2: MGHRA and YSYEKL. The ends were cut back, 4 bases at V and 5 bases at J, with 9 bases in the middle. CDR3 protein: CASSRVIRNTIYF. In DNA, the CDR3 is TGCGCCAGCAGCCGCGTTATAAGAAACACCATATATTTT.

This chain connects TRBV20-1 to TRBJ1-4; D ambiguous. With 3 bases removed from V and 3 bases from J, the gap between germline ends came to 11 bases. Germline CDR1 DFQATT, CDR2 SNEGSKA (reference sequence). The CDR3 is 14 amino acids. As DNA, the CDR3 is TGCAGTGCTAGTTTACGGGAACCTAATGAAAAACTGTTTTTT. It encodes CSASLREPNEKLFF.

In DNA, the CDR3 is TGTGCCAGCAGGGGGACAGGCACAGATACGCAGTATTTT. It specifies CASRGTGTDTQYF. This rearrangement joins TRBV6-5 to TRBJ2-3; 7 bases line up with TRBD1. This CDR3 has 13 residues. Trimming cost V 6 bases and J 1 base; bases outside gene matches: 1. The germline V gene encodes CDR1 MNHEY and CDR2 SVGAGI.

This CDR3 reads CASSSRVRGTEAFF. The CDR3 DNA is TGTGCCAGCAGTTCGCGGGTCCGAGGGACTGAAGCTTTCTTT. The gene calls are TRBV27 and TRBJ1-1; D ambiguous. Trimming removed 4 bases at V and 5 bases at J, with 14 bases between. The CDR3 totals 14 residues. Germline V gene lookup returns CDR1 MNHEY and CDR2 SMNVEV (reference sequence).

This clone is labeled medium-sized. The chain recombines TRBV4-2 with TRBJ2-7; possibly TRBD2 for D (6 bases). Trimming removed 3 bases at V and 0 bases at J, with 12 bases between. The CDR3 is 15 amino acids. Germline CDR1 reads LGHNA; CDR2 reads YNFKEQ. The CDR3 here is CASSQGLTRSYEQYF. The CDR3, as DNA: TGTGCCAGCAGCCAGGGACTCACTCGCTCCTACGAGCAGTACTTC.

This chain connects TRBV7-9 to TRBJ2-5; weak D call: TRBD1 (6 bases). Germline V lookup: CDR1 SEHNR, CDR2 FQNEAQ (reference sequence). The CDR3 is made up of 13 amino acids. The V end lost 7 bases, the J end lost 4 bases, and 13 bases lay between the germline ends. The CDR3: CASMRGSGETQYF. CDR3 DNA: TGTGCCAGCATGAGGGGGTCAGGAGAGACCCAGTACTTC.

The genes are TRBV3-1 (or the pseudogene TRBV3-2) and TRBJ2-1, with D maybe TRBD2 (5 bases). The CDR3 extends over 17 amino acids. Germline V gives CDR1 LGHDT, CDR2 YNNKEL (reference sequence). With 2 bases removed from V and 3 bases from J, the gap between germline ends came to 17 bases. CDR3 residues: CASSQTPGLHIYNEQFF. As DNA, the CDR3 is TGTGCCAGCAGCCAAACCCCAGGACTGCACATCTACAATGAGCAGTTCTTC.

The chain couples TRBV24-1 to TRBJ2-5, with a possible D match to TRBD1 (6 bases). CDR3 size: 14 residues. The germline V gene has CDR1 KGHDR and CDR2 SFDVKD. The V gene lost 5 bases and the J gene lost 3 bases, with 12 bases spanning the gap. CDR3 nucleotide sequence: TGTGCCACCAGTGCCGCTACAGGGAAAGAGACCCAGTACTTC. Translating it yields CATSAATGKETQYF.